This T cell receptor beta chain is drawn from a study of OX40 agonist ivuxolimab in advanced cancers. About the investigation overall: Ivuxolimab, which targeted the costimulatory receptor OX40 (CD134), was an agonistic, fully human IgG2 monoclonal antibody. Intravenous ivuxolimab was administered to patients every 2 weeks at six dose levels: 0.01, 0.1, 0.3, 1.5, 3 and 10 mg/kg. Among the roughly 52 dose-escalation patients, about 19 had hepatocellular carcinoma, roughly 15 melanoma, 9 renal cell carcinoma and 9 head and neck cancer. In the dose-escalation cohort, roughly 80% of patients were male, and the mean age was roughly 60 years, with a range of about 23 to 90. Patients were allowed to have had prior anti-PD-1, anti-PD-L1 or anti-CTLA-4 therapy, and approximately 40% of the dose-escalation patients had been treated with checkpoint inhibitors. Partial responses occurred in three dose-escalation patients, of whom one had hepatocellular carcinoma and two had cutaneous melanoma. Peripheral TCRbeta sequencing aimed to test whether ivuxolimab altered TCR sequence diversity and caused clonal T-cell expansion. The paper reports the monotherapy dose-escalation portion (N of about 50 patients) of the phase I ivuxolimab trial.

Measured from the cysteine to the phenylalanine, the CDR3 is 15 residues long. Only the CDR3 DNA stays, 45 bases, in frame from base 1. V is cut back by 5 bases and J by 4 bases, with 5 bases in the junction unmatched. CDR1 and CDR2 are drawn from the germline V gene: ENHRY, SYGVKD. Genomic DNA was isolated from the sorted cells so that the TCRbeta CDR3 region could be sequenced. TCRbeta CDR3 regions were sequenced using the immunoSEQ Assay. TCRdb's version of the immuneACCESS table is confined to in-frame rearrangements and falls short of the full clone set. An unresolved V gene accounts for under half of the shortfall where checked; the remainder is of unknown origin. This sample has roughly 100,000 clones in its table, and roughly 84% of those were observed once. Around 1.1% of the sample lies in the top ten. As to this clone: It lacks a known antigen. Nothing much larger sits one base from this clone, and base qualities are not available.

The trial excluded patients who had a history of autoimmune disease or were on systemic immunosuppression. Peripheral blood for TCR sequencing was drawn from every dose cohort at baseline, at cycle 4 day 1 and at cycle 7 day 1. The samples were drawn from a first-in-human, open-label, multicenter phase I dose-escalation trial of ivuxolimab. Adults with locally advanced or metastatic melanoma, renal cell, hepatocellular, or head and neck squamous cell carcinoma were enrolled in the trial. Before TCR sequencing, CD4+ and CD8+ T cells were separately sorted from peripheral blood. Overall results and qualifications from the work: Partial responders in the 0.1-3.0 mg/kg groups had among the lowest normalized peripheral clonal expansion, especially among CD8+ T cells. The antigen specificity of the clonally expanded peripheral T cells was not determined. After ivuxolimab, CD8+ T cells had more expanded clones than CD4+ T cells on average. At doses of 0.1 to 3.0 mg/kg, clonal expansion of both CD4+ and CD8+ blood T cells was observed from baseline to week 6. Low levels of normalized T-cell clonal expansion were also seen in some patients who did not respond.

Here the chain combines TRBV10-3 and TRBJ2-2; 9 of the junction bases match TRBD1. This clonotype was sampled from an adult with an advanced solid tumor such as melanoma, head and neck, liver or kidney cancer. The source was CD4+ or CD8+ T cells sorted from blood, collected in a trial of the OX40 agonist ivuxolimab. The DNA reads as follows: TGTGCCATCAGTACCGGGACAGGGCCCACCGGGGAGCTGTTTTTT. The resulting protein is CAISTGTGPTGELFF.